The sequence of this TCR beta chain was determined in a study of T cell responses to AZD1222 COVID-19 vaccine. Across the whole study: Both about-4-week and about-12-week second-dose recipients were combined.

General study findings and limits: Researchers took repertoire samples only after the peak T cell response had come. Across spike, vaccine-associated CD4 TCRs were found, dominant at 160-218 and 743-854. Donors, mostly white British, included more females; clonal diversity was possibly underestimated.

Sequencing used immunoSEQ multiplex PCR; TCRdb keeps in-frame clones, though not all of them. The sample yields about 130,000 clones, roughly 90% seen once. Comments on this clone: Its matching antigen is unknown.

This CDR3 is built from 14 residues. Trimming cost V 3 bases and J 5 bases; bases outside gene matches: 4. The V gene's germline CDR1 is LNHDA and CDR2 SQIVND (reference sequence). The TCR sequence derives from an adult in good health. The V gene is TRBV19, the J gene TRBJ1-2; 9 bases fit TRBD1. The sequenced sample was peripheral blood, obtained on day 0 of AZD1222 vaccination. The CDR3 is CASSIQGTGYGYTF. In nucleotides, the CDR3 is TGTGCCAGTAGTATTCAGGGGACAGGGTATGGCTACACCTTC.